This T cell receptor beta chain comes out of a study of blood T cell repertoires in COVID-19. For the study at large: Specimens from acute and convalescent COVID-19 originated in the United States, Italy and Spain. Sample material is recorded as cDNA or gDNA derived from T cells, B-cell-depleted T cells, or PBMCs.

Per the original data handling: Researchers report that nucleated cell counts were estimated from reference gene primer amplification. Method: immunoSEQ multiplex PCR; TCRdb's copy keeps in-frame clones and lacks some. V and J calls and clone size follow that table, whereas D and trimming were derived from the DNA. The sample has about 530,000 clones, 85% to 90% seen once. Enrolled during active infection, Seattle patients were then followed longitudinally. The V and J ends lost 4 bases and 1 base respectively, with 12 bases between them. The germline V gene has CDR1 SGDLS and CDR2 YYNGEE. CDR3 length equals 15 residues.

This receptor was obtained from a woman aged 50 to 60 with COVID-19, enrolled during active disease. The chain is built from TRBV9 and TRBJ1-5; D unresolved. The specimen sequenced was peripheral blood. The CDR3 is CASSPWPQSNQPQHF. CDR3 DNA: TGTGCCAGCAGCCCGTGGCCGCAAAGCAATCAGCCCCAGCATTTT.